Below are 27 T cell receptor beta chains sequenced from a single sample in a study of T-cell reconstitution after alpha-beta-depleted transplantation in children. Molecular barcoding with unique molecular identifiers was used for the TCRbeta library. MiXCR, run by TCRdb on the PCR reads, gives a single entry per CDR3 protein. Altogether fewer than 150,000 distinct CDR3 sequences are present, about 9.9% being singletons, with the ten largest covering 24%. Source: PBMCs, mostly from graft donor cells, taken 180 days after TCRalphabeta/CD19-depleted stem cell transplant. Source of these receptors: a girl under three years old who had a stem cell transplant for combined immunodeficiency, so the T cells may come from the graft donor.

In this sample, this clonotype turned up a few times. V gene TRBV29-1 combines with J gene TRBJ1-4; D call uncertain. CDR3 size: 12 residues. The V and J ends lost 3 bases and 6 bases respectively, with 8 bases between them. CDR1 and CDR2 from the germline V gene are SQVTM and ANQGSEA. The CDR3, as DNA: TGCAGCGTTGAGACCGGGGATGAAAAACTGTTTTTT. Encoded protein: CSVETGDEKLFF.

This sequence joins TRBV5-1 and TRBJ2-3, with 9 bases that match TRBD2. The CDR3 is 15 residues long. V lost 1 base to trimming and J lost 1 base; unmatched junction nucleotides: 1. Germline V gives CDR1 SGHRS, CDR2 YFSETQ. Here the CDR3 DNA reads TGCGCCAGCAGCTTGAGCGGGGGGCGCACAGATACGCAGTATTTT. This sequence encodes CASSLSGGRTDTQYF.

For the CDR3, the DNA is TGTGCCAGCAGCAGAAGGGGGCGAGACGAGCAGTACTTC. As protein: CASSRRGRDEQYF. The chain has TRBV9 and TRBJ2-7; 7 bases align to TRBD1. Trimming cost V 4 bases and J 5 bases; bases outside gene matches: 6. This CDR3 contains 13 residues. CDR1 is SGDLS, CDR2 YYNGEE, per germline.

This clonotype was counted ten times or more. The chain employs TRBV20-1 and TRBJ2-1, with a possible D match to TRBD2 (6 bases). The CDR3 length is 14 residues. Deletions cut 1 base from V and 0 bases from J, with 7 bases between. Germline V gives CDR1 DFQATT, CDR2 SNEGSKA (reference sequence). For the CDR3, the DNA is TGCAGTGCTAGAGCGGGGGTCTCCTACAATGAGCAGTTCTTC. Its protein product is CSARAGVSYNEQFF.

This clonotype was seen a few times. This sequence joins TRBV6-1 and TRBJ1-4, with no clear D. The V and J ends lost 3 bases and 0 bases respectively, with 14 bases between them. Germline CDR1 is MNHNS and CDR2 is SASEGT. The CDR3 runs 17 residues. CDR3 loop: CASSDKIITTTNEKLFF. In nucleotides, the CDR3 is TGTGCCAGCAGTGATAAAATTATAACTACAACTAATGAAAAACTGTTTTTT.

The chain carries TRBV12-3 or TRBV12-4 and TRBJ2-5; 12 nucleotides match TRBD2. J lost 13 bases, V lost 6 bases, and 9 bases had no gene match. The CDR3 loop spans 13 amino acids. DNA of the CDR3: TGTGCCAGCAGCCCCCTAGCGGGGGGGCTTCTGTACTTC. Translation gives CASSPLAGGLLYF.

This rearrangement joins TRBV20-1 to TRBJ2-3; 10 bases are shared with TRBD2. J lost 2 bases, V lost 6 bases, and 5 bases had no gene match. The CDR3 is 14 amino acids. Germline CDR1 reads DFQATT; CDR2 reads SNEGSKA (reference sequence). This CDR3 reads CSAFGLAVTDTQYF. DNA for the CDR3: TGCAGTGCGTTCGGACTAGCGGTCACAGATACGCAGTATTTT.

This clonotype showed up many times. This sequence joins TRBV5-1 and TRBJ2-1; 7 bases line up with TRBD1. Unmatched junction bases numbered 5, after V lost 0 bases and J lost 5 bases. Germline loops: CDR1 SGHRS, CDR2 YFSETQ. The CDR3 sequence is 15 residues long. The CDR3, as DNA: TGCGCCAGCAGCTTGGGGGACAGCCAGGACAATGAGCAGTTCTTC. Amino acid sequence: CASSLGDSQDNEQFF.

This clonotype was seen at least ten times. This sequence joins TRBV5-1 and TRBJ1-5, with D unclear. Trimming pared 0 bases from V and 5 bases from J, leaving 6 bases between. The germline gives CDR1 SGHRS, CDR2 YFSETQ. The CDR3 is 13 residues long. CDR3 nucleotides: TGCGCCAGCAGCTTGGCAGGAGATCAGCCCCAGCATTTT. Protein sequence: CASSLAGDQPQHF.

This clonotype was detected only a few times. This chain links TRBV25-1 with TRBJ2-5; D is ambiguous. Germline assignment: CDR1 MGHDK and CDR2 SYGVNS. The CDR3 has 12 residues. The V and J ends lost 5 bases and 4 bases respectively, with 8 bases between them. DNA of the CDR3: TGTGCCAGCAGTAACCCCCCAGAGACCCAGTACTTC. It yields the protein CASSNPPETQYF.

This clonotype has a handful of counts. The CDR3 here is CSARDLLTVAATGELFF. The CDR3 region has the DNA TGCAGTGCTAGAGATCTGCTTACAGTCGCGGCCACCGGGGAGCTGTTTTTT. The genes are TRBV20-1 and TRBJ2-2; unclear D gene. The CDR3 length is 17 residues. Germline V lookup: CDR1 DFQATT, CDR2 SNEGSKA (reference sequence). The V gene lost 0 bases and the J gene lost 4 bases, with 18 bases spanning the gap.

A few counts support this clonotype. J is TRBJ2-1 and V is TRBV4-1; 11 bases match TRBD2. CDR1 is MGHRA and CDR2 is YSYEKL in the germline V gene. J lost 3 bases, V lost 4 bases, and 5 bases had no gene match. The length of the CDR3 is 16 residues. CDR3 residues: CASSPWGLADYNEQFF. DNA for the CDR3: TGCGCCAGCAGCCCTTGGGGACTAGCGGACTACAATGAGCAGTTCTTC.

This clonotype was detected a few times. This chain links TRBV29-1 with TRBJ2-1; D may be TRBD1 (5 bases). V dropped 3 bases and J dropped 4 bases, with 16 bases sitting between them. Germline V gives CDR1 SQVTM, CDR2 ANQGSEA. The CDR3 has 15 amino acids. Written as DNA, the CDR3 is TGCAGCGTTGAGGGCCCTGGGGCAGATTACAATGAGCAGTTCTTC. This translates into CSVEGPGADYNEQFF.

In the case of this clonotype: A much larger clone sits a single nucleotide away, making a read error possible. The chain joins TRBV5-1 to TRBJ2-1, with D tentatively TRBD1 or TRBD2 (6 bases each). V was pared by 4 bases and J by 0 bases, with 29 bases between. Per the germline V gene, CDR1 is SGHRS and CDR2 is YFSETQ. The CDR3 runs 21 residues. CDR3 bases: TGCGCCAGCAGCCCTTGGAGGTCTCGGGGGCCCCAACCTAGCTCCTACAATGAGCAGTTCTTC. It yields the protein CASSPWRSRGPQPSSYNEQFF.

This clonotype was seen more than once but under ten times. The chain couples TRBV20-1 to TRBJ2-3; tentatively, D is TRBD2 (5 bases). CDR3 size: 15 residues. V shed 5 bases and J shed 6 bases, with 21 bases lying between them. CDR1 DFQATT and CDR2 SNEGSKA come from the germline V gene (reference sequence). The CDR3 DNA is TGCAGTGCTCACATCCCAAGCGGCCCTAGGGATACGCAGTATTTT. It is translated as CSAHIPSGPRDTQYF.

This clonotype was counted many times. V usage is TRBV5-4 and J usage is TRBJ1-6; TRBD1 matches 8 bases. The germline V gene has CDR1 SGHNT and CDR2 YYREEE (reference sequence). The CDR3 has 19 residues. With V trimmed by 0 bases and J by 3 bases, 11 bases remained unmatched. CDR3 in amino acids: CASSLVPMDRVFYNSPLHF. The CDR3 DNA sequence: TGTGCCAGCAGCTTGGTGCCCATGGACAGGGTGTTCTATAATTCACCCCTCCACTTT.

V usage is TRBV20-1 and J usage is TRBJ2-2, with D hard to call. V shed 6 bases and J shed 4 bases, with 15 bases lying between them. Germline lookup yields CDR1 DFQATT and CDR2 SNEGSKA (reference sequence). This CDR3 spans 14 amino acids. In DNA form, the CDR3 reads TGCAGTGCCCCGAAAGGAGTATTCACCGGGGAGCTGTTTTTT. Its translation is CSAPKGVFTGELFF.

The sample holds a few counts of this clonotype. The V gene is TRBV29-1, the J gene TRBJ1-1, with 10 bases that match TRBD1. Germline-derived CDR1 and CDR2 are SQVTM and ANQGSEA. The V and J ends lost 4 bases and 8 bases, in that order; junction bases with no gene match: 7. This CDR3 has 13 amino acids. The CDR3 loop reads CSVAATGGAEAFF. CDR3 sequence (DNA): TGCAGCGTTGCCGCGACAGGGGGCGCGGAAGCTTTCTTT.

The chain uses TRBV20-1 and TRBJ1-2; D unresolved. CDR3 length equals 11 residues. V was cut by 6 bases and J by 3 bases, with 8 bases left in between. CDR1 is DFQATT, CDR2 SNEGSKA, per germline (reference sequence). The DNA of the CDR3 is TGCAGTGCCTACCAGGACTATGGCTACACCTTC. Translation: CSAYQDYGYTF.

J is TRBJ2-3 and V is TRBV5-1; 13 bases fit TRBD2. Per germline, CDR1 SGHRS and CDR2 YFSETQ. Losses at the gene ends were 4 bases for V and 6 bases for J; bases not matched to a gene: 5. The CDR3 is 15 amino acids. The CDR3: CASSTGLAGADTQYF. CDR3 nucleotide sequence: TGCGCCAGCAGCACCGGACTAGCGGGGGCCGATACGCAGTATTTT.

The chain combines TRBV6-4 with TRBJ2-3, with D perhaps TRBD2 (5 bases). The CDR3 runs 15 residues. Germline CDR1 and CDR2: MRHNA and SNTAGT. V was cut by 9 bases and J by 4 bases, with 20 bases left in between. The DNA for the CDR3 is TGTGCCAGGCTGCTAGCCCCTCCGAGGGCAGATACGCAGTATTTT. Protein sequence: CARLLAPPRADTQYF.

J is TRBJ2-5 and V is TRBV7-8, with TRBD1 matching over 10 bases. Germline CDR1 and CDR2: SGHVS and FQNEAQ. V lost 1 base to trimming and J lost 5 bases; unmatched junction nucleotides: 7. The CDR3 is 16 residues long. This chain's CDR3 is CASSLVWGQGSETQYF. DNA of the CDR3: TGTGCCAGCAGCTTAGTTTGGGGACAGGGGAGCGAGACCCAGTACTTC.

This clonotype was counted between two and nine times. The J gene is TRBJ1-1, the V gene TRBV6-1; D call uncertain. This CDR3 contains 11 residues. The V gene lost 0 bases and the J gene lost 11 bases, with 7 bases spanning the gap. Germline assignment: CDR1 MNHNS and CDR2 SASEGT. The CDR3 sequence: CASSEAAGAFF. DNA for the CDR3: TGTGCCAGCAGTGAAGCGGCCGGGGCTTTCTTT.

The chain combines TRBV28 with TRBJ1-2; D not certain. The CDR3 is 15 amino acids. The V end was cut by 1 base, the J end by 4 bases, with 13 bases between. Germline lookup yields CDR1 MDHEN and CDR2 SYDVKM. The CDR3 bases are TGTGCCAGCAGTTTATCGGCAGGTAGCCGCTATGGCTACACCTTC. Protein sequence: CASSLSAGSRYGYTF.

The rearrangement links TRBV5-1 to TRBJ2-1, with no clear D. CDR3 length equals 12 residues. V was trimmed by 1 base and J by 8 bases, leaving 7 bases between them. Germline V gene sequence: CDR1 SGHRS, CDR2 YFSETQ. Here the CDR3 reads CASSLWPYEQFF. CDR3 in DNA: TGCGCCAGCAGCTTGTGGCCCTATGAGCAGTTCTTC.

This clonotype was observed a handful of times. The CDR3: CSAAGYPYSNQPQHF. The CDR3 DNA reads TGCAGTGCTGCCGGCTACCCCTATAGCAATCAGCCCCAGCATTTT. The chain carries TRBV20-1 and TRBJ1-5; D is uncertain. The V gene's germline CDR1 is DFQATT and CDR2 SNEGSKA (reference sequence). V dropped 5 bases and J dropped 0 bases, with 14 bases sitting between them. The CDR3 has 15 residues.

This chain links TRBV5-1 with TRBJ1-1; tentatively, D is TRBD1 (6 bases). This CDR3 comprises 14 residues. V was trimmed by 4 bases and J by 3 bases, leaving 13 bases between them. Germline V gene lookup returns CDR1 SGHRS and CDR2 YFSETQ. CDR3 bases: TGCGCCAGCAGCCTTGGACAGACATACACTGAAGCTTTCTTT. Amino acid sequence: CASSLGQTYTEAFF.